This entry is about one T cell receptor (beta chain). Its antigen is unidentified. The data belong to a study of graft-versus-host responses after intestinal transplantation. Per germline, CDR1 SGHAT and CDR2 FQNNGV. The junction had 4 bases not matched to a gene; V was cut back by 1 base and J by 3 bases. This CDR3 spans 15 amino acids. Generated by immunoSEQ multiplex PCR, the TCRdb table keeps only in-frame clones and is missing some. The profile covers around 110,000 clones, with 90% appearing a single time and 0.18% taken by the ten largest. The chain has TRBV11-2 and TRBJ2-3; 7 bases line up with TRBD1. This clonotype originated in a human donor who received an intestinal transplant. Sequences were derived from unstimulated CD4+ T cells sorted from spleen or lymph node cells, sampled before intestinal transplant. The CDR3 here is CASSLGTRGTDTQYF. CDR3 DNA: TGTGCCAGCAGCTTAGGGACCAGGGGGACAGATACGCAGTATTTT.